This T cell receptor beta chain was identified in a study of blood T cells in healthy people across ages. Study-wide results and limits: In long-lived donors, naive CD4+ cell counts and diversity exceeded those of aged donors.

Turning to this clonotype: The antigen is undetermined.

A sample-barcoded 5' primer and a J-beta primer mix were used in a second PCR of about 7 to 12 cycles. One entry per CDR3 protein results from TCRdb running MiXCR on the 5' RACE reads. Of about 1.8 million distinct CDR3 sequences listed, 49% are singletons. The ends lost 3 bases at V and 2 bases at J; junction bases unmatched: 6. CDR1 LGHNA and CDR2 YSLEER come from the germline V gene. This CDR3 comprises 16 residues. This receptor was taken from a woman aged 40 to 50 in good health. Sequenced material: blood. This rearrangement joins TRBV4-3 to TRBJ2-7, with TRBD2 matching over 11 bases. CDR3 amino acids: CASSQATSGGPYEQYF. Written as DNA, the CDR3 is TGCGCCAGCAGCCAGGCCACTAGCGGGGGACCCTACGAGCAGTACTTC.